Below, 21 T cell receptor beta chains from the same sample are listed, as sequenced in a study of blood T cell repertoires in COVID-19. This table comes from immunoSEQ multiplex PCR, and its TCRdb copy is limited to in-frame clones, with some not included. Among approximately 350,000 clones listed, 85% to 90% were seen once. Sequencing was done on a sample of PBMCs or T cells enriched from blood (not recorded which). These receptors were collected from a young man who had recovered from COVID-19.

This clone was seen a handful of times. For the CDR3, the DNA is TGTGCCAGCAGAAGGGGTAATTCACCCCTCCACTTT. The encoded protein is CASRRGNSPLHF. The chain joins TRBV4-2 to TRBJ1-6; possibly TRBD1 for D (5 bases). The CDR3 has 12 amino acids. Trimming pared 6 bases from V and 6 bases from J, leaving 6 bases between. Looked up from germline, CDR1 is LGHNA and CDR2 is YNFKEQ.

This chain connects TRBV6-2 or TRBV6-3 to TRBJ1-1, with 9 bases aligning to TRBD1. Germline loops: CDR1 MNHEY, CDR2 SVGEGT. The junction had 11 bases not matched to a gene; V was cut back by 0 bases and J by 3 bases. The CDR3 totals 18 residues. CDR3 DNA sequence: TGTGCCAGCAGTTACTCGGGGGAACAGGGGGCTTTGGACACTGAAGCTTTCTTT. Its protein product is CASSYSGEQGALDTEAFF.

This clone was seen a handful of times. The chain combines TRBV19 with TRBJ2-3; D possibly corresponds to TRBD2 (5 bases). The CDR3 totals 14 residues. Germline V lookup: CDR1 LNHDA, CDR2 SQIVND (reference sequence). Trimming took 8 bases from V and 0 from J, leaving 12 bases between them. This CDR3 is CASSVASSTDTQYF. The CDR3 DNA reads as TGTGCCAGTTCGGTGGCTAGCAGCACAGATACGCAGTATTTT.

Here the CDR3 DNA reads TGCGCCAGCAGCCAAGGACAGGGGTTCAATCAGCCCCAGCATTTT. Translating it yields CASSQGQGFNQPQHF. The rearrangement uses TRBV4-1 and TRBJ1-5, with 8 nucleotides matching TRBD1. Per germline, CDR1 MGHRA and CDR2 YSYEKL. J lost 3 bases, V lost 1 base, and 2 bases had no gene match. CDR3 size: 15 residues.

The rearrangement uses TRBV30 and TRBJ1-5; D is ambiguous. Germline assignment: CDR1 GTSNPN and CDR2 SVGIG (reference sequence). This CDR3 is built from 13 residues. The germline V and J ends were trimmed by 1 base and 5 bases, with 9 bases remaining between them. This CDR3 reads CAWSAAYDQPQHF. DNA for the CDR3: TGTGCCTGGAGTGCCGCCTACGATCAGCCCCAGCATTTT.

V usage is TRBV7-2 and J usage is TRBJ2-1; TRBD2 might be the D (5 bases). CDR1 is SGHTA and CDR2 is FQGNSA in the germline V gene. The ends were cut back, 5 bases at V and 0 bases at J, with 20 bases in the middle. The CDR3 length is 18 residues. The CDR3 sequence: CASSDVKVSGSSYNEQFF. The CDR3 bases are TGTGCCAGCAGCGACGTCAAGGTCAGCGGAAGCTCCTACAATGAGCAGTTCTTC.

V usage is TRBV28 and J usage is TRBJ1-1; maybe TRBD1 (5 bases). Germline values: CDR1 MDHEN, CDR2 SYDVKM. The CDR3 extends over 16 amino acids. V gave up 5 bases and J gave up 4 bases, with 20 bases separating them. CDR3 nucleotide sequence: TGTGCCAGCAGTCCGCCCTGGGGCGTAGGAATCACTGAAGCTTTCTTT. This sequence encodes CASSPPWGVGITEAFF.

V gene TRBV10-3 combines with J gene TRBJ2-7; 7 bases are a match to TRBD2. This CDR3 contains 15 residues. The V segment lost 4 bases and the J segment 0 bases; nucleotides outside the gene matches: 6. Germline CDR1 ENHRY, CDR2 SYGVKD. The CDR3 DNA is TGTGCCATCAGTGGACTAGCCGACCGCTCCTACGAGCAGTACTTC. Encoded protein: CAISGLADRSYEQYF.

This clone was detected a few times. This chain connects TRBV9 to TRBJ2-1, with D perhaps matching TRBD1 (5 bases). The germline V gene has CDR1 SGDLS and CDR2 YYNGEE. Trimming removed 0 bases from V and 6 bases from J, with 10 bases in between. The CDR3 loop spans 14 amino acids. The CDR3 nucleotides read TGTGCCAGCAGCGTAGTTAGCCAGGGCAATGAGCAGTTCTTC. Amino acid sequence: CASSVVSQGNEQFF.

The CDR3 bases are TGTGCCAGCAGCGTAGATGTCAATAGCGGCCCCTACGAGCAGTACTTC. It translates to CASSVDVNSGPYEQYF. V gene TRBV9 combines with J gene TRBJ2-7; possibly TRBD2 for D (6 bases). From germline, CDR1 is SGDLS and CDR2 YYNGEE. The CDR3 consists of 16 residues. V lost 0 bases and J 2 bases, leaving 15 bases between the germline ends.

The chain combines TRBV7-2 with TRBJ2-5; D is perhaps TRBD2 (6 bases). The length of the CDR3 is 14 residues. The germline V and J ends were trimmed by 5 bases and 0 bases, with 10 bases remaining between them. CDR1 and CDR2 from the germline V gene are SGHTA and FQGNSA. CDR3 region: CASSRGLYQETQYF. CDR3 in DNA: TGTGCCAGCAGCAGGGGACTGTACCAAGAGACCCAGTACTTC. Variable domain in full (rest from reference TRBV7-2 and TRBJ2-5): GAGVSQSPSNKVTEKGKDVELRCDPISGHTALYWYRQSLGQGLEFLIYFQGNSAPDKSGLPSDRFSAERTGGSVSTLTIQRTQQEDSAVYLCASSRGLYQETQYFGPGTRLLVL.

The V and J genes are TRBV24-1 and TRBJ2-2; D uncertain. Germline CDR1 is KGHDR and CDR2 is SFDVKD. The CDR3 consists of 14 residues. V was cut by 9 bases and J by 4 bases, with 14 bases left in between. CDR3 in DNA: TGTGCCACCCAGGTTGGCGCCGGCACCGGGGAGCTGTTTTTT. It encodes CATQVGAGTGELFF.

The chain joins TRBV19 to TRBJ2-4, with 7 bases that match TRBD1. This CDR3 contains 14 residues. V shed 7 bases and J 3 bases; nucleotides not matched to a gene: 6. Germline V gene sequence: CDR1 LNHDA, CDR2 SQIVND (reference sequence). CDR3 DNA: TGTGCCAGTACCCTACAGGGGAACAAAAACATTCAGTACTTC. Amino acids: CASTLQGNKNIQYF.

V and J are TRBV5-1 and TRBJ2-7; no definite D call. Germline CDR1 and CDR2: SGHRS and YFSETQ. V lost 0 bases and J lost 2, with 12 bases in between. The CDR3 has 15 residues. CDR3 amino acids: CASSLGVYSPYEQYF. The CDR3 DNA is TGCGCCAGCAGCTTGGGAGTTTATTCGCCCTACGAGCAGTACTTC.

The chain has TRBV5-1 and TRBJ1-1, with D uncertain. V was trimmed by 0 bases and J by 2 bases, leaving 8 bases between them. The V gene's germline CDR1 is SGHRS and CDR2 YFSETQ. This CDR3 comprises 14 residues. CDR3 sequence (DNA): TGCGCCAGCAGCTTGGTATCGGTTAACACTGAAGCTTTCTTT. Amino acids: CASSLVSVNTEAFF.

This chain uses TRBV7-2 with TRBJ1-1, with 9 bases matching TRBD1. V trimming: 4 bases; J trimming: 4 bases; junction bases outside the gene matches: 4. The CDR3 totals 14 residues. Germline values: CDR1 SGHTA, CDR2 FQGNSA. The CDR3: CASSWLTGGTEAFF. The CDR3 nucleotides are TGTGCCAGCAGCTGGCTGACAGGGGGCACTGAAGCTTTCTTT.

This clone appeared once. The chain recombines TRBV12-3 or TRBV12-4 with TRBJ2-5; a possible D gene is TRBD2 (5 bases). This CDR3 spans 13 amino acids. V lost 4 bases to trimming and J lost 3 bases, with 9 bases between them. The CDR3 sequence: CASSSRRKETQYF. CDR3 nucleotides: TGTGCCAGCAGTTCCCGGAGGAAAGAGACCCAGTACTTC.

The CDR3 loop is CASSPLDLNTEAFF. CDR3 in DNA: TGTGCCAGCTCACCATTAGACTTGAACACTGAAGCTTTCTTT. This rearrangement joins TRBV18 to TRBJ1-1, with unresolved D. The CDR3 contains 14 residues. Trimming removed 2 bases at V and 0 bases at J, with 7 bases between. CDR1 KGHSH and CDR2 LQKENI come from the germline V gene.

The chain employs TRBV3-1 (or the pseudogene TRBV3-2) and TRBJ2-1, with TRBD2 matching over 9 bases. CDR3 size: 15 residues. From germline, CDR1 is LGHDT and CDR2 YNNKEL (reference sequence). Trimming cost V 6 bases and J 3 bases; bases outside gene matches: 6. Here the CDR3 DNA reads TGTGCCAGCAGACCTGCGGGGGGGCTCTACAATGAGCAGTTCTTC. This translates into CASRPAGGLYNEQFF.

The chain is built from TRBV4-1 and TRBJ2-7, with 11 nucleotides matching TRBD1. The length of the CDR3 is 14 residues. With 3 bases clipped from V and 4 bases from J, the junction kept 2 bases outside the gene matches. CDR1 and CDR2 (germline): MGHRA, YSYEKL. In DNA, the CDR3 is TGCGCCAGCAGCCACGGACAGGGGGCTTACGAGCAGTACTTC. Residues: CASSHGQGAYEQYF.

This chain uses TRBV7-2 with TRBJ1-2; D might be TRBD1 (5 bases). The germline gives CDR1 SGHTA, CDR2 FQGNSA. The V end lost 5 bases, the J end lost 8 bases, and 18 bases lay between the germline ends. The CDR3 covers 14 residues. CDR3 coding DNA: TGTGCCAGCAGCAACCCGACAGAGATGGTCGGCTACACCTTC. Its protein is CASSNPTEMVGYTF.